These 8 T cell receptor beta chains were sequenced from one sample in a study of blood T cells in healthy people across ages. Then a second PCR, running roughly 7 to 11 cycles, was carried out with a sample-barcoded 5' primer and a J-beta primer mix. TCRdb processed the 5' RACE reads anew with MiXCR; each CDR3 protein has one entry. The profile shows under 2,000,000 distinct CDR3 sequences, just under 50% of them singletons. Sequencing was performed on blood. These receptors all come from a woman aged 40 to 50 in good health.

The CDR3 region is CASSQLQNNSPLHF. In nucleotides, the CDR3 is TGTGCCAGCAGCCAATTACAGAATAATTCACCCCTCCACTTT. The chain links TRBV3-1 to TRBJ1-6; D gene unclear. This CDR3 comprises 14 residues. Per germline, CDR1 LGHDT and CDR2 YNNKEL (reference sequence). Trimming shortened V by 2 bases and J by 5 bases, and 7 bases separated the two germline ends.

Comments on this clonotype: Given the absence of the conserved phenylalanine or tryptophan at the CDR3 end, a read error is likely. The gene calls are TRBV9 and TRBJ2-3; 12 positions match TRBD2. The CDR3 loop spans 16 amino acids. From germline, CDR1 is SGDLS and CDR2 YYNGEE. After removal of 3 bases from V and 1 base from J, the junction contained 3 bases not matched to a gene. The CDR3 DNA follows: TGTGCCAGCAGCGAGAGACTAGCGGGGGGCACAGATACGCAGTATGTT. This translates into CASSERLAGGTDTQYV.

The chain uses TRBV25-1 and TRBJ2-7, with 9 bases matching TRBD1. Germline V gene data show CDR1 as MGHDK and CDR2 as SYGVNS. Unmatched junction bases numbered 13, after V lost 6 bases and J lost 4 bases. This CDR3 region has 16 residues. The CDR3 region is CASRPGTGSNWYEQYF. In DNA, the CDR3 is TGTGCCAGCAGACCCGGGACAGGGAGTAATTGGTACGAGCAGTACTTC.

The J gene is TRBJ1-4, the V gene TRBV28; D possibly corresponds to TRBD1 (5 bases). Per the germline V gene, CDR1 is MDHEN and CDR2 is SYDVKM. This CDR3 comprises 14 residues. Trimming left V 6 bases short and J 2 bases short, with 10 bases between. The CDR3 DNA sequence: TGTGCCAGCAGGCCAGGGAGCACTAATGAAAAACTGTTTTTT. As protein: CASRPGSTNEKLFF. The full variable domain, its missing parts supplied by reference TRBV28 and TRBJ1-4, is DVKVTQSSRYLVKRTGEKVFLECVQDMDHENMFWYRQDPGLGLRLIYFSYDVKMKEKGDIPEGYSVSREKKERFSLILESASTNQTSMYLCASRPGSTNEKLFFGSGTQLSVL.

The V and J genes are TRBV12-3 or TRBV12-4 and TRBJ2-7; possible D gene TRBD1, 7 bases. The V end lost 3 bases, the J end lost 2 bases, and 17 bases lay between the germline ends. The CDR3 has 16 amino acids. Written as DNA, the CDR3 is TGTGCCAGCAGTTTTGCACAGGGGACTTACACCTACGAGCAGTACTTC. This encodes CASSFAQGTYTYEQYF.

V gene TRBV20-1 combines with J gene TRBJ2-4; 8 bases agree with TRBD1. Germline V gene sequence: CDR1 DFQATT, CDR2 SNEGSKA (reference sequence). The CDR3 runs 12 residues. Unmatched junction bases numbered 6, after V lost 6 bases and J lost 8 bases. CDR3 bases: TGCAGTGCAAGGACAGGGTTGGACATTCAGTACTTC. This encodes CSARTGLDIQYF.

This rearrangement joins TRBV20-1 to TRBJ2-3; D is undetermined. The V gene lost 2 bases and the J gene lost 3 bases, with 9 bases spanning the gap. CDR1 is DFQATT, CDR2 SNEGSKA, per germline (reference sequence). The CDR3 has 13 amino acids. The CDR3, as DNA: TGCAGTGCTAGACAAGCTGCGACAGATACGCAGTATTTT. Protein sequence: CSARQAATDTQYF.

The V and J genes are TRBV11-1 and TRBJ1-6, with D perhaps matching TRBD1 (5 bases). The CDR3 has 13 amino acids. V gave up 5 bases and J gave up 6 bases, with 8 bases separating them. Looked up from germline, CDR1 is SGHAT and CDR2 is FQDESV (reference sequence). The CDR3 coding sequence is TGTGCCAGCAGCCGAGGGGCTAATTCACCCCTCCACTTT. It codes for CASSRGANSPLHF.